This paragraph covers one T cell receptor beta chain sequence. V lost 6 bases, J lost 1 base, and 6 bases stayed unmatched. CDR3 length: 16 amino acids. Germline V gene data show CDR1 as KGHSH and CDR2 as LQKENI. The data are from a study of T cells in Graves' hyperthyroidism and ophthalmopathy. Study-level information: The initial diagnosis was the point when peripheral blood was collected, ahead of any treatment.

From RNA transcripts, TCR beta CDR3 regions were amplified. HTBI primers were the set used in a first-round RT-PCR of the TCR CDR3. Each CDR3 protein gets one entry after TCRdb re-called the multiplex PCR reads with MiXCR. The data contain about 520,000 distinct CDR3 sequences, less than 25% of them singletons. It was considered stable Graves' hyperthyroidism when ophthalmopathy did not progress within 18 months. The sequence came from a man aged 18-30 years with Graves' hyperthyroidism. V gene TRBV18 combines with J gene TRBJ2-5, with TRBD2 matching 12 bases. The source material was blood. The chain's CDR3 is CASSPLAGGLQETQYF. CDR3 in DNA: TGTGCCAGCTCGCCCCTAGCGGGGGGGCTCCAAGAGACCCAGTACTTC. Supplemented by reference TRBV18 and TRBJ2-5, the full variable domain reads NAGVMQNPRHLVRRRGQEARLRCSPMKGHSHVYWYRQLPEEGLKFMVYLQKENIIDESGMPKERFSAEFPKEGPSILRIQQVVRGDSAAYFCASSPLAGGLQETQYFGPGTRLLVL.